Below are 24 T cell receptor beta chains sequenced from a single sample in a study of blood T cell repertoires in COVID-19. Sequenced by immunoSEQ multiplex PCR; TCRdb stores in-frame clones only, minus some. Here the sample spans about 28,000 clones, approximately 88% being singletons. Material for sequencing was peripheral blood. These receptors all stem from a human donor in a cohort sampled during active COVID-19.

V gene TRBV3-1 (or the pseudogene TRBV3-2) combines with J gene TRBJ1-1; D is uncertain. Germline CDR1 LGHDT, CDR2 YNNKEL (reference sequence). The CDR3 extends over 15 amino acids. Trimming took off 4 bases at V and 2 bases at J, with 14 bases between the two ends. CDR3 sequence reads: CASSPRRELNTEAFF. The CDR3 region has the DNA TGTGCCAGCAGCCCCCGAAGGGAGCTTAACACTGAAGCTTTCTTT.

The CDR3 nucleotides read TGTGCCAGCAGCCGGCCCGGGGGGGAGCAGTACTTC. Protein sequence: CASSRPGGEQYF. This chain connects TRBV11-2 to TRBJ2-7; the match to TRBD2 covers 7 bases. Trimming took 5 bases from V and 7 from J; bases not matched to a gene: 5. This CDR3 region has 12 residues. CDR1 and CDR2 from the germline V gene are SGHAT and FQNNGV.

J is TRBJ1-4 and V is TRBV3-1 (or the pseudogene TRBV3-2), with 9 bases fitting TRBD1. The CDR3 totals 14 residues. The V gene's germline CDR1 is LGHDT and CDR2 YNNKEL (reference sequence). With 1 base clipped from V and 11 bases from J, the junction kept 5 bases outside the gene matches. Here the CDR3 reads CASSQGNRGLKLFF. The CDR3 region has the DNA TGTGCCAGCAGCCAAGGTAACAGGGGGCTGAAACTGTTTTTT.

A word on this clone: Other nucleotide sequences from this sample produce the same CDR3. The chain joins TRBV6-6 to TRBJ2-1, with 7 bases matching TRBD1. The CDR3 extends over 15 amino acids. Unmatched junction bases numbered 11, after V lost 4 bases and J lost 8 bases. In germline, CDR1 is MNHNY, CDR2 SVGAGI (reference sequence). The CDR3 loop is CASSSGGQVVHEQFF. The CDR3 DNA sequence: TGTGCCAGCAGTTCCGGAGGACAGGTGGTTCATGAGCAGTTCTTC.

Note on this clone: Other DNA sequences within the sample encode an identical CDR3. In DNA, the CDR3 is TGCGCCAGCAGCGTGGGACAGGGACACGAAAAACTGTTTTTT. Amino acid sequence: CASSVGQGHEKLFF. The chain has TRBV5-1 and TRBJ1-4, with 9 bases fitting TRBD1. The V gene's germline CDR1 is SGHRS and CDR2 YFSETQ. V shed 4 bases, J shed 8 bases, and the junction held 6 bases outside the gene matches. The CDR3 contains 14 residues.

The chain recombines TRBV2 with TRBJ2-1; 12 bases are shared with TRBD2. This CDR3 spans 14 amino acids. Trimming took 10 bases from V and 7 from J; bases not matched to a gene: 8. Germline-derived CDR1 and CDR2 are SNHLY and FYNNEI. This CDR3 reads CATRTSGDGNEQFF. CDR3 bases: TGTGCCACCCGGACTAGCGGGGACGGTAATGAGCAGTTCTTC.

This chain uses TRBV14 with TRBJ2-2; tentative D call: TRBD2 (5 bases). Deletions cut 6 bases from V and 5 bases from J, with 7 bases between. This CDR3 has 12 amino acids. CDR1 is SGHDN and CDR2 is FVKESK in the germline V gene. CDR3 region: CASRPGTGELFF. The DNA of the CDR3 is TGTGCCAGCAGGCCGGGGACCGGGGAGCTGTTTTTT.

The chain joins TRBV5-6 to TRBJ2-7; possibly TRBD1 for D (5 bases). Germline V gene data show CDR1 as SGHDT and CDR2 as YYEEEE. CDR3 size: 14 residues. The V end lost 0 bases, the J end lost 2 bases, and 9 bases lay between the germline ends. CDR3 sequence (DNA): TGTGCCAGCAGCTTGGGCTCGACAGCCTACGAGCAGTACTTC. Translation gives CASSLGSTAYEQYF. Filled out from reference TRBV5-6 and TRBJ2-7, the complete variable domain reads DAGVTQSPTHLIKTRGQQVTLRCSPKSGHDTVSWYQQALGQGPQFIFQYYEEEERQRGNFPDRFSGHQFPNYSSELNVNALLLGDSALYLCASSLGSTAYEQYFGPGTRLTVT.

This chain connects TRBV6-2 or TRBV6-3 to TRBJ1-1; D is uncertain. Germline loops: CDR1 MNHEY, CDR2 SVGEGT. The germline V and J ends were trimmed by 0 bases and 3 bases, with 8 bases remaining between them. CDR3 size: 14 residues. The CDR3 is CASSYSGGYTEAFF. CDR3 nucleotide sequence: TGTGCCAGCAGTTACTCGGGAGGATACACTGAAGCTTTCTTT.

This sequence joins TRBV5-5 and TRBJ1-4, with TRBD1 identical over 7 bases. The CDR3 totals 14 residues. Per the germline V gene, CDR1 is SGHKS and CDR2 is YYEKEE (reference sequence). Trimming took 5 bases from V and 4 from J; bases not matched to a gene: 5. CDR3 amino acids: CASRRDSLNEKLFF. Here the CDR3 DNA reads TGTGCCAGCAGACGGGACAGCCTTAATGAAAAACTGTTTTTT.

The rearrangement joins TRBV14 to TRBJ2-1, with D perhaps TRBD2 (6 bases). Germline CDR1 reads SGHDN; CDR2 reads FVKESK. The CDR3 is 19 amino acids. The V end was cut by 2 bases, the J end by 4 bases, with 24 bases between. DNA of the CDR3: TGTGCCAGCAGCCAATCCCATGGGACTCAAAGTATAGGGTACAATGAGCAGTTCTTC. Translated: CASSQSHGTQSIGYNEQFF.

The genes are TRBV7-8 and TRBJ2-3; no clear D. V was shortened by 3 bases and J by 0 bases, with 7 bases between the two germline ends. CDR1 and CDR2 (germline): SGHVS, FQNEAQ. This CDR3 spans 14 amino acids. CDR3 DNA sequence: TGTGCCAGCAGCTTCGAGCTTAGCACAGATACGCAGTATTTT. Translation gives CASSFELSTDTQYF. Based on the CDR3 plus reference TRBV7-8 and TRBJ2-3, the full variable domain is GAGVSQSPRYKVAKRGQDVALRCDPISGHVSLFWYQQALGQGPEFLTYFQNEAQLDKSGLPSDRFFAERPEGSVSTLKIQRTQQEDSAVYLCASSFELSTDTQYFGPGTRLTVL.

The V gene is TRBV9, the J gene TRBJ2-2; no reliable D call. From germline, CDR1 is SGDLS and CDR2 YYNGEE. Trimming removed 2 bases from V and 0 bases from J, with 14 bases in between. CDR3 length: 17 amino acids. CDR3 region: CASSVFPDTTNTGELFF. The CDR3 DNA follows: TGTGCCAGCAGCGTTTTTCCCGACACAACGAACACCGGGGAGCTGTTTTTT.

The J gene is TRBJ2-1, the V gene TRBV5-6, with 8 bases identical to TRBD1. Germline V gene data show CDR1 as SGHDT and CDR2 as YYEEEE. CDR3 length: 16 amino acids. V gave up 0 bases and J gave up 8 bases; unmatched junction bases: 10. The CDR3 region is CASSLDLTGARDEQFF. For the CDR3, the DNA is TGTGCCAGCAGCTTGGACCTGACAGGGGCAAGAGATGAGCAGTTCTTC. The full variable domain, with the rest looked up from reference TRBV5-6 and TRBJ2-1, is DAGVTQSPTHLIKTRGQQVTLRCSPKSGHDTVSWYQQALGQGPQFIFQYYEEEERQRGNFPDRFSGHQFPNYSSELNVNALLLGDSALYLCASSLDLTGARDEQFFGPGTRLTVL.

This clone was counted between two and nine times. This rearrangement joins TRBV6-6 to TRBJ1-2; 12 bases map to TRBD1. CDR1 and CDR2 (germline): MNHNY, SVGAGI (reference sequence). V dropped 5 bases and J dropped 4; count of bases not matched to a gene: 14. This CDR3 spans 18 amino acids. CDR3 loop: CASSQNSGTGGAGYGYTF. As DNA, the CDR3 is TGTGCCAGCAGTCAAAACTCCGGGACAGGGGGCGCGGGCTATGGCTACACCTTC.

CDR3: CASSLGQMYNEQFF. In DNA form, the CDR3 reads TGCGCCAGCAGCTTGGGACAGATGTACAATGAGCAGTTCTTC. This chain joins TRBV5-1 and TRBJ2-1, with D maybe TRBD1 (5 bases). Germline CDR1 SGHRS, CDR2 YFSETQ. The CDR3 length is 14 residues. Deletions cut 0 bases from V and 4 bases from J, with 8 bases between.

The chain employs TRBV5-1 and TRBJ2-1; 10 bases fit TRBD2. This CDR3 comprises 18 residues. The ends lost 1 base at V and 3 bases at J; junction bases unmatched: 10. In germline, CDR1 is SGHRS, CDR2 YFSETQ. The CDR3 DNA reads TGCGCCAGCAGCTTGTATGGTAGCGGGGGGCCTTTCTACAATGAGCAGTTCTTC. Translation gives CASSLYGSGGPFYNEQFF.

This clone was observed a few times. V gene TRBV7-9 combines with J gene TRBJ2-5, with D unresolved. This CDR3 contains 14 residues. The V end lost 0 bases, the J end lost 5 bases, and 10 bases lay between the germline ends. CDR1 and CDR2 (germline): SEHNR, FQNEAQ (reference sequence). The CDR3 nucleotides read TGTGCCAGCAGCTTAGCTAGCCATCGGGAGACCCAGTACTTC. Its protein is CASSLASHRETQYF.

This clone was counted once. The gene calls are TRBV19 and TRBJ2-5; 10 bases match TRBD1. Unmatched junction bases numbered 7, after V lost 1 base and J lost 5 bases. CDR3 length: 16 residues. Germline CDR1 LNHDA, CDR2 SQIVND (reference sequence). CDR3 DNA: TGTGCCAGTAGTATAGTCCCGACAGGGGGCTTCGAGACCCAGTACTTC. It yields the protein CASSIVPTGGFETQYF.

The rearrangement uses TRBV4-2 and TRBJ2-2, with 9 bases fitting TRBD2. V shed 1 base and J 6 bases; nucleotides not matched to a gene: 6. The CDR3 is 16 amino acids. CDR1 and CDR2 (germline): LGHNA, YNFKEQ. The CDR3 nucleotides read TGTGCCAGCAGCCAAGGTAGCGGGGGCTCCCCCGGGGAGCTGTTTTTT. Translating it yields CASSQGSGGSPGELFF.

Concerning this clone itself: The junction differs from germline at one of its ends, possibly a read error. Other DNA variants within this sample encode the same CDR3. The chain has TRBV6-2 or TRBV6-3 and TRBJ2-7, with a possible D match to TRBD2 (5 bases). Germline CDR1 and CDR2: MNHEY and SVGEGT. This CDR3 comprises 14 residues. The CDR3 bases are TGCGCCAGCAGTCAGACTCAGGCGGGCTACGAGCAGTACTTC. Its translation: CASSQTQAGYEQYF.

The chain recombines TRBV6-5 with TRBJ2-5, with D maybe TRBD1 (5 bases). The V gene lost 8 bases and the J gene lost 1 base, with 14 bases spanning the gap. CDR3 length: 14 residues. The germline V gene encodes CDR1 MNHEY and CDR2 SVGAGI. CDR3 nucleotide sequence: TGTGCCAGCGACCGGGTAGGGGTCCAAGAGACCCAGTACTTC. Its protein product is CASDRVGVQETQYF.

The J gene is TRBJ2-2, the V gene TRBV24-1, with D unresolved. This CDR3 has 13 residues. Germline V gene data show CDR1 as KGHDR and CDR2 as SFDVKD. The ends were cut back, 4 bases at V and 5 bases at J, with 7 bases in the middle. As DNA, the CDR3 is TGTGCCACCAGTGAAAGCCCTACCGGGGAGCTGTTTTTT. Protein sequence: CATSESPTGELFF.

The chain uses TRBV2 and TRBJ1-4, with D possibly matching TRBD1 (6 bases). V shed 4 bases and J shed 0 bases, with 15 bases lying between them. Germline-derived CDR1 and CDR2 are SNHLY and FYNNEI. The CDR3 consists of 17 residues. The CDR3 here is CASSVYRDPATNEKLFF. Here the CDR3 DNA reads TGTGCCAGCAGTGTCTACAGGGACCCGGCAACTAATGAAAAACTGTTTTTT.